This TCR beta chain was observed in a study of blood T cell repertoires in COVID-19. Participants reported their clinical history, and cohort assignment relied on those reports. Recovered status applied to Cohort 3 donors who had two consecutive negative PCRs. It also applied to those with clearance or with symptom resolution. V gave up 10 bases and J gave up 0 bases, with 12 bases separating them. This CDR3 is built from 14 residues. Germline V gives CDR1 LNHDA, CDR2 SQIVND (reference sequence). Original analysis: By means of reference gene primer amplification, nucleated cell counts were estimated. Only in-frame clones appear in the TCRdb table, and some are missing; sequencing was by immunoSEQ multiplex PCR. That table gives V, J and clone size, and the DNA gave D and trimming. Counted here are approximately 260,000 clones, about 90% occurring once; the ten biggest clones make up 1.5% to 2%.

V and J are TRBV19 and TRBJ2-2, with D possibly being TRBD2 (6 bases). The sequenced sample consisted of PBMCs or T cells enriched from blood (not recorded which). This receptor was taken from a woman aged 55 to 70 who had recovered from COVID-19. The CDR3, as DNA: TGTGCCACCGCGGGGTCCACGAACACCGGGGAGCTGTTTTTT. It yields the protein CATAGSTNTGELFF.